The entry below describes one T cell receptor beta chain. This record comes from a study of brain metastases from non-small cell lung cancer. This table comes from immunoSEQ multiplex PCR, and its TCRdb copy is limited to in-frame clones, with some not included. The sample lists more than 800 clones; approximately 88% were seen once. The CDR3 covers 16 residues. With 4 bases removed from V and 4 bases from J, the gap between germline ends came to 20 bases. The germline V gene encodes CDR1 PRHDT and CDR2 FYEKMQ (reference sequence). The sequencing input was tumor-adjacent normal tissue. The chain couples TRBV13 to TRBJ2-7; tentatively, D is TRBD2 (6 bases). The receptor was isolated from a donor at least 40 years old with non-small cell lung cancer. CDR3 nucleotide sequence: TGTGCCAGCAGCTCCAAGGGTAGCCGGGAGCCTTACGAGCAGTACTTC. It codes for CASSSKGSREPYEQYF.